A single sample gave rise to the 17 T cell receptor beta chains below, sequenced in a study of cytomegalovirus exposure and HLA in healthy donors (dated by TCRdb to 2016 to 2017). Library generation was performed with the immunoSEQ multiplex PCR assay. A mixture of 60 forward primers for TCR Vbeta segments and 13 reverse primers for TCR Jbeta segments was used in the multiplex PCR. As stored in TCRdb, this immuneACCESS dataset retains in-frame rearrangements with V and J assigned. A fraction of the clones does not appear; measured against another copy, unresolved V genes explain less than half of the discrepancy, and the remainder lacks a known reason. In all, the sample holds roughly 120,000 clones, and less than 75% of those were seen once. The top ten clonotypes cover around 4% of the sample. Input material: PBMCs. Receptor source: a woman in her thirties or forties in good health and CMV-seronegative.

This clone was counted only a few times. The rearrangement uses TRBV27 and TRBJ1-2, with a tentative D call TRBD1 (6 bases). Germline V gene sequence: CDR1 MNHEY, CDR2 SMNVEV (reference sequence). V was clipped by 5 bases and J by 4 bases, with 14 bases between them. The CDR3 has 14 residues. The CDR3 spells CASSVTGRGYGYTF. The CDR3 coding sequence is TGTGCCAGCAGTGTTACAGGGAGGGGCTATGGCTACACCTTC.

The rearrangement links TRBV18 to TRBJ1-1; TRBD1 might be the D (6 bases). CDR3 length equals 15 residues. Germline CDR1 is KGHSH and CDR2 is LQKENI. Trimming left V 2 bases short and J 1 base short, with 11 bases between. The CDR3 region is CASSPGQGQNTEAFF. The DNA of the CDR3 is TGTGCCAGCTCACCAGGGCAGGGACAGAACACTGAAGCTTTCTTT.

As DNA, the CDR3 is TGTGCCAGCAGCACTAACCGGGACAGGGTTCCCTACGAGCAGTACTTC. Translating it yields CASSTNRDRVPYEQYF. The chain couples TRBV7-9 to TRBJ2-7; 9 bases map to TRBD1. Germline values: CDR1 SEHNR, CDR2 FQNEAQ (reference sequence). After removal of 5 bases from V and 2 bases from J, the junction contained 10 bases not matched to a gene. The CDR3 runs 16 residues.

The chain uses TRBV7-3 and TRBJ2-3; 8 positions match TRBD2. The CDR3 contains 16 residues. Germline V lookup: CDR1 SGHTA, CDR2 FQGTGA. With 2 bases clipped from V and 2 bases from J, the junction kept 6 bases outside the gene matches. The CDR3 DNA is TGTGCCAGCAGCTTATGGAGCGGGGGTAACACAGATACGCAGTATTTT. It codes for CASSLWSGGNTDTQYF. Combining the CDR3 with reference TRBV7-3 and TRBJ2-3 gives the whole variable domain GAGVSQTPSNKVTEKGKYVELRCDPISGHTALYWYRQSLGQGPEFLIYFQGTGAADDSGLPNDRFFAVRPEGSVSTLKIQRTERGDSAVYLCASSLWSGGNTDTQYFGPGTRLTVL.

The J gene is TRBJ2-3, the V gene TRBV2, with 7 bases aligning to TRBD1. CDR1 and CDR2 (germline): SNHLY, FYNNEI. CDR3 length: 13 amino acids. Trimming took 3 bases from V and 8 from J; bases not matched to a gene: 5. CDR3 bases: TGTGCCAGCAGTGATTCCAGACAGGGTACGCAGTATTTT. Translating gives CASSDSRQGTQYF.

The chain combines TRBV19 with TRBJ1-3; maybe TRBD1 (6 bases). The CDR3 loop spans 17 amino acids. V lost 10 bases, J lost 0 bases, and 22 bases lay in between. Looked up from germline, CDR1 is LNHDA and CDR2 is SQIVND (reference sequence). CDR3 bases: TGTGCCACCAACAGAGGAGCGGGGGCCGTCTCTGGAAACACCATATATTTT. Its translation: CATNRGAGAVSGNTIYF.

This clone was detected only once. V usage is TRBV5-4 and J usage is TRBJ2-7, with 12 bases aligning to TRBD2. The CDR3 totals 16 residues. Germline-derived CDR1 and CDR2 are SGHNT and YYREEE (reference sequence). Germline trimming cut 2 bases from V and 6 bases from J; bases unmatched to any gene: 9. The CDR3: CASSLGLAGKVSEQYF. The CDR3 nucleotides are TGTGCCAGCAGCTTAGGACTAGCGGGGAAAGTCTCCGAGCAGTACTTC.

The chain links TRBV5-5 to TRBJ2-1; TRBD1 might be the D (5 bases). Germline V gene lookup returns CDR1 SGHKS and CDR2 YYEKEE (reference sequence). This CDR3 has 12 residues. Trimming removed 2 bases from V and 12 bases from J, with 12 bases in between. For the CDR3, the DNA is TGTGCCAGCAGCTTTGAGGACACAGCGCAGTTCTTC. Amino acid sequence: CASSFEDTAQFF.

For this clone: Sequence at one end of the junction differs from germline and may be a read error. This chain links TRBV11-2 with TRBJ2-7; 8 nucleotides match TRBD2. Looked up from germline, CDR1 is SGHAT and CDR2 is FQNNGV. The CDR3 runs to 14 residues. The CDR3 DNA reads TGTGCCAGCAGCTCGAGGACTAGCTCCCACGAGCAGTACTTC. Protein product: CASSSRTSSHEQYF.

The rearrangement uses TRBV7-9 and TRBJ2-1, with 7 bases fitting TRBD2. CDR3 length: 16 residues. From germline, CDR1 is SEHNR and CDR2 FQNEAQ (reference sequence). Trimming removed 5 bases from V and 4 bases from J; junction bases left unmatched: 11. The CDR3 reads CASSRGGRAGYNEQFF. For the CDR3, the DNA is TGTGCCAGCAGCCGAGGAGGGAGGGCCGGGTACAATGAGCAGTTCTTC.

By sample share, this clone is medium-sized. The chain has TRBV5-5 and TRBJ1-1; D may be TRBD1 (6 bases). The CDR3 covers 14 residues. Trimming took off 4 bases at V and 4 bases at J, with 14 bases between the two ends. Germline V gene sequence: CDR1 SGHKS, CDR2 YYEKEE (reference sequence). CDR3 DNA sequence: TGTGCCAGCAGCCTGGGGACATACAGCACTGAAGCTTTCTTT. It encodes CASSLGTYSTEAFF. Full variable domain (outside the CDR3, taken from reference TRBV5-5 and TRBJ1-1): DAGVTQSPTHLIKTRGQQVTLRCSPISGHKSVSWYQQVLGQGPQFIFQYYEKEERGRGNFPDRFSARQFPNYSSELNVNALLLGDSALYLCASSLGTYSTEAFFGQGTRLTVV.

The chain recombines TRBV11-2 with TRBJ1-1, with TRBD1 as a possible D gene (6 bases). The CDR3 runs 14 residues. The germline V and J ends were trimmed by 1 base and 0 bases, with 6 bases remaining between them. Germline V gene sequence: CDR1 SGHAT, CDR2 FQNNGV. The CDR3, as DNA: TGTGCCAGCAGCTTAGGACAGGTGAACACTGAAGCTTTCTTT. This sequence encodes CASSLGQVNTEAFF.

The rearrangement links TRBV9 to TRBJ1-1; tentatively, D is TRBD1 (5 bases). CDR1 and CDR2 from the germline V gene are SGDLS and YYNGEE. Trimming took off 0 bases at V and 3 bases at J, with 24 bases between the two ends. The CDR3 spans 19 residues. The CDR3 loop reads CASSVDAGSYSSTYTEAFF. CDR3 bases: TGTGCCAGCAGCGTAGATGCAGGGTCATACTCGTCTACTTACACTGAAGCTTTCTTT.

The V gene is TRBV21-1, the J gene TRBJ2-5; the D call of TRBD1 is as the table states it, not checked on the DNA. TRBV21-1 is a known pseudogene. This CDR3 has 17 residues. The chain's CDR3 is CASSIPGHSGLRETQYF. CDR3 in DNA: TGTGCCAGCAGCATACCAGGACACAGTGGGCTCCGGGAGACCCAGTACTTC.

This clone was counted a single time. A junction boundary mismatches the germline segment, possibly from a read error. The rearrangement links TRBV4-3 to TRBJ2-3, with 13 bases fitting TRBD2. Germline V lookup: CDR1 LGHNA, CDR2 YSLEER. The CDR3 contains 16 residues. In DNA form, the CDR3 reads TGCGCCAGCAGCCAAGGGACTAGCGGGAGCACAGGTACGCAGTATTTT. Encoded protein: CASSQGTSGSTGTQYF.

There are a few counts of this clone. The rearrangement joins TRBV4-2 to TRBJ2-5; 7 bases are shared with TRBD2. The junction had 16 bases not matched to a gene; V was cut back by 1 base and J by 11 bases. The CDR3 is 16 residues long. In germline, CDR1 is LGHNA, CDR2 YNFKEQ. CDR3 coding DNA: TGTGCCAGCAGCCAAGCGAGTGGGGCGGGAGTCGAAGAGCAGTACTTC. It is translated as CASSQASGAGVEEQYF.

The chain joins TRBV4-3 to TRBJ2-3; 11 nucleotides align to TRBD2. Germline V lookup: CDR1 LGHNA, CDR2 YSLEER. The length of the CDR3 is 16 residues. J lost 9 bases, V lost 1 base, and 9 bases had no gene match. DNA for the CDR3: TGCGCCAGCAGCCAAGTGACTAGCGGGGCCCCTCAGACGCAGTATTTT. Its protein is CASSQVTSGAPQTQYF.